This entry lists 28 T cell receptor beta chains sequenced from one sample in a study of shared clonotypes between healthy human individuals. TCRdb keeps only in-frame clones here, not all; method: immunoSEQ multiplex PCR. The sample comprises over a million clones, 78% of which are singletons, and 0.55% to 0.7% rests with the top ten. Sequenced input: memory CD4+ T cells from PBMCs. Subset reported: CD45RA-negative fraction. The receptors were gathered from a man aged 18 to 29 in good health. Some clones in this sample may be carry-over from other donors' samples.

The CDR3 DNA reads as TGTGCCAGCAGCCCCCGGGACAGGGGACAAGAGACCCAGTACTTC. This gives the protein CASSPRDRGQETQYF. The chain recombines TRBV7-8 with TRBJ2-5, with 10 positions matching TRBD1. V gave up 5 bases and J gave up 2 bases; unmatched junction bases: 5. The CDR3 runs 15 residues. CDR1 is SGHVS and CDR2 is FQNEAQ in the germline V gene.

A word on this clone: A far larger clone is only one base removed, so a read error is likely. Other DNA sequences in this specimen translate into the identical CDR3. In nucleotides, the CDR3 is TGTGCCAGCAGTTACGGGGACACGAACACTGAAGCTTTCTTT. Residues: CASSYGDTNTEAFF. J is TRBJ1-1 and V is TRBV6-6; tentatively, D is TRBD1 (6 bases). The CDR3 covers 14 residues. V gave up 2 bases and J gave up 1 base, with 8 bases separating them. The germline V gene has CDR1 MNHNY and CDR2 SVGAGI (reference sequence).

This chain links TRBV6-6 with TRBJ1-2; D is possibly TRBD1 (5 bases). Trimming removed 2 bases from V and 3 bases from J, with 13 bases in between. This CDR3 spans 15 amino acids. Germline-derived CDR1 and CDR2 are MNHNY and SVGAGI (reference sequence). The CDR3 DNA is TGTGCCAGCAGTTACATCGACAGACTTGACTATGGCTACACCTTC. It encodes CASSYIDRLDYGYTF.

Concerning this clone itself: One junction end does not reproduce the germline sequence, and a read error may be involved. The sample carries other DNA sequences with the same CDR3. The chain employs TRBV27 and TRBJ1-1; the D gene is possibly TRBD1 (5 bases). Germline V gene sequence: CDR1 MNHEY, CDR2 SMNVEV (reference sequence). The CDR3 is 15 amino acids. CDR3 nucleotide sequence: TGTGCCAGCAGTTTACGGACACCCATGAACACTGAAGCTTTCTTC. This sequence encodes CASSLRTPMNTEAFF.

This rearrangement joins TRBV29-1 to TRBJ1-3, with D maybe TRBD1 (6 bases). Germline V gene data show CDR1 as SQVTM and CDR2 as ANQGSEA. This CDR3 is 14 amino acids long. Trimming cost V 6 bases and J 8 bases, with 20 bases left between them. CDR3 protein: CSVHEQGRGDTIYF. In DNA form, the CDR3 reads TGCAGCGTCCATGAACAGGGAAGAGGAGACACCATATATTTT.

CDR3 sequence: CASSLGRGTTGELFF. The CDR3 DNA reads as TGTGCCAGCAGTTTAGGGCGGGGGACCACCGGGGAGCTGTTTTTT. The chain links TRBV28 to TRBJ2-2; 7 positions agree with TRBD2. V trimming: 2 bases; J trimming: 4 bases; junction bases outside the gene matches: 4. Germline V lookup: CDR1 MDHEN, CDR2 SYDVKM. CDR3 length equals 15 residues.

The V call is TRBV10-1, the J call TRBJ2-1; D not certain. The CDR3 is 15 amino acids. The germline gives CDR1 WNHNN, CDR2 SYGVQD (reference sequence). V was clipped by 3 bases and J by 7 bases, with 16 bases between them. As DNA, the CDR3 is TGCGCCAGCAGTGAAAGGAGACAACTTCGGAATGAGCAGTTCTTC. Translated: CASSERRQLRNEQFF.

The chain carries TRBV5-6 and TRBJ1-2; 7 nucleotides align to TRBD1. The CDR3 covers 16 residues. CDR1 and CDR2 (germline): SGHDT, YYEEEE. V shed 2 bases, J shed 6 bases, and the junction held 13 bases outside the gene matches. CDR3 nucleotide sequence: TGTGCCAGCAGCTTTTCGGGACAGACCGTAGTACATGGCTACACCTTC. Amino acids: CASSFSGQTVVHGYTF.

The rearrangement links TRBV7-9 to TRBJ1-1; D is undetermined. The CDR3 totals 14 residues. CDR1 SEHNR and CDR2 FQNEAQ come from the germline V gene (reference sequence). The V and J ends lost 1 base and 5 bases respectively, with 11 bases between them. This CDR3 is CASSLEYRQTEAFF. The CDR3 DNA reads TGTGCCAGCAGCTTAGAGTACAGACAAACTGAAGCTTTCTTT.

Note on this clone: A much larger clone lies one base from this, so it may be a read error. The chain uses TRBV5-1 and TRBJ2-5; no firm D call. This CDR3 is built from 14 residues. Trimming stripped 4 bases from V and 1 base from J, with 11 bases between. Germline assignment: CDR1 SGHRS and CDR2 YFSETQ. The CDR3 DNA reads as TGCGCCAGCAGCATAGGACCAGCCCAAGAGACCCAGTACTTC. This codes for CASSIGPAQETQYF.

This clone has just a few counts. This rearrangement joins TRBV7-2 to TRBJ2-7; 7 bases map to TRBD2. Trimming removed 4 bases from V and 0 bases from J; junction bases left unmatched: 9. Looked up from germline, CDR1 is SGHTA and CDR2 is FQGNSA. This CDR3 has 16 residues. The CDR3 nucleotides read TGTGCCAGCAGCTCCAGCGGGGTAACCTCCTCCTACGAGCAGTACTTC. It specifies CASSSSGVTSSYEQYF.

The chain recombines TRBV29-1 with TRBJ2-3, with D possibly called TRBD1 or TRBD2 (6 bases each). Per the germline V gene, CDR1 is SQVTM and CDR2 is ANQGSEA. The V gene lost 4 bases and the J gene lost 2 bases, with 22 bases spanning the gap. The CDR3 runs 17 residues. Here the CDR3 DNA reads TGCAGCGTTGGGTCTAGCGCCCTCAGGGGCCACACAGATACGCAGTATTTT. Translated: CSVGSSALRGHTDTQYF.

V usage is TRBV28 and J usage is TRBJ1-6; D is undetermined. Trimming stripped 6 bases from V and 7 bases from J, with 16 bases between. This CDR3 region has 15 residues. CDR1 and CDR2 from the germline V gene are MDHEN and SYDVKM. CDR3 sequence (DNA): TGTGCCAGCAGCTCCCGCCTCTGGGTCAATTCACCCCTCCACTTT. Its protein product is CASSSRLWVNSPLHF.

The gene calls are TRBV5-1 and TRBJ1-5; 8 nucleotides agree with TRBD1. The CDR3 sequence is 13 residues long. The V and J ends lost 3 bases and 5 bases, in that order; junction bases with no gene match: 1. Per the germline V gene, CDR1 is SGHRS and CDR2 is YFSETQ. In DNA form, the CDR3 reads TGCGCCAGCAGCTCGGACAGGGATCAGCCCCAGCATTTT. Translated: CASSSDRDQPQHF.

J is TRBJ2-7 and V is TRBV27; TRBD2 matches at 15 bases. There are 16 residues in the CDR3. Germline-derived CDR1 and CDR2 are MNHEY and SMNVEV (reference sequence). After removal of 3 bases from V and 4 bases from J, the junction contained 4 bases not matched to a gene. In DNA form, the CDR3 reads TGTGCCAGCAGTTTTCGGACTAGCGGGAGGGGGTACGAGCAGTACTTC. This translates into CASSFRTSGRGYEQYF.

The chain employs TRBV18 and TRBJ1-1; tentative D call: TRBD1 (5 bases). V lost 0 bases to trimming and J lost 0 bases, with 11 bases between them. The CDR3 has 16 residues. Germline lookup yields CDR1 KGHSH and CDR2 LQKENI. The CDR3 region is CASSPPVSDMNTEAFF. Written as DNA, the CDR3 is TGTGCCAGCTCACCACCGGTGTCGGACATGAACACTGAAGCTTTCTTT. Full variable domain (outside the CDR3, taken from reference TRBV18 and TRBJ1-1): NAGVMQNPRHLVRRRGQEARLRCSPMKGHSHVYWYRQLPEEGLKFMVYLQKENIIDESGMPKERFSAEFPKEGPSILRIQQVVRGDSAAYFCASSPPVSDMNTEAFFGQGTRLTVV.

The CDR3 DNA reads TGTGCCAGCACCGACAACAGGGTAACTGAAGCTTTCTTT. This codes for CASTDNRVTEAFF. This chain uses TRBV6-6 with TRBJ1-1; tentative D call: TRBD1 (6 bases). The V gene lost 7 bases and the J gene lost 5 bases, with 14 bases spanning the gap. The germline gives CDR1 MNHNY, CDR2 SVGAGI (reference sequence). The CDR3 has 13 amino acids.

V and J are TRBV6-5 and TRBJ2-1, with 7 nucleotides matching TRBD1. Germline lookup yields CDR1 MNHEY and CDR2 SVGAGI. Trimming removed 2 bases from V and 1 base from J; junction bases left unmatched: 5. There are 16 residues in the CDR3. As DNA, the CDR3 is TGTGCCAGCAGTTACGCCGGGACAGCTTCCTACAATGAGCAGTTCTTC. Translating gives CASSYAGTASYNEQFF.

A remark on this clone: This likely traces to a read error, being one base from a far larger clone. Here the CDR3 omits its conserved ending phenylalanine or tryptophan, so a read error is the likely source. J is TRBJ1-2 and V is TRBV30; 9 bases are shared with TRBD1. The V gene end was trimmed by 0 bases and the J gene end by 3 bases; junction bases not matched to a gene: 11. Germline V CDR1 and CDR2: GTSNPN, SVGIG (reference sequence). The CDR3 has 17 amino acids. This chain's CDR3 is CAWSVLKDRGVDYGYTL. CDR3 DNA: TGTGCCTGGAGTGTTTTAAAGGACAGGGGCGTCGACTATGGCTACACCCTC.

V gene TRBV22-1 combines with J gene TRBJ2-6; no check of the table's D call, TRBD2, against the DNA was made. TRBV22-1 is noted as a pseudogene. The CDR3 runs 17 residues. In DNA form, the CDR3 reads TGTCCTGGGAGACAAATGAGCGAACAAAGTCGGGCCAACGTCCTGACTTTC. Translating gives CPGRQMSEQSRANVLTF.

This chain links TRBV19 with TRBJ1-1, with D uncertain. The CDR3 covers 13 residues. Per the germline V gene, CDR1 is LNHDA and CDR2 is SQIVND (reference sequence). V lost 3 bases, J lost 6 bases, and 11 bases lay in between. CDR3 DNA sequence: TGTGCCAGTAGTATTAATTATCAGGCTGAAGCTTTCTTT. Residues: CASSINYQAEAFF. Combining the CDR3 with reference TRBV19 and TRBJ1-1 gives the whole variable domain DGGITQSPKYLFRKEGQNVTLSCEQNLNHDAMYWYRQDPGQGLRLIYYSQIVNDFQKGDIAEGYSVSREKKESFPLTVTSAQKNPTAFYLCASSINYQAEAFFGQGTRLTVV.

This chain uses TRBV5-6 with TRBJ1-1; D unclear. The germline V and J ends were trimmed by 4 bases and 3 bases, with 13 bases remaining between them. The germline V gene has CDR1 SGHDT and CDR2 YYEEEE. The CDR3 totals 14 residues. Here the CDR3 DNA reads TGTGCCAGCAGCCTGAGGATGGGATACACTGAAGCTTTCTTT. Its translation: CASSLRMGYTEAFF.

The gene calls are TRBV27 and TRBJ2-7; 7 nucleotides agree with TRBD1. This CDR3 contains 13 residues. Germline trimming cut 6 bases from V and 6 bases from J; bases unmatched to any gene: 8. The germline gives CDR1 MNHEY, CDR2 SMNVEV (reference sequence). In DNA, the CDR3 is TGTGCCAGCAGACCGGACAGGTGGGGCGAGCAGTACTTC. It is translated as CASRPDRWGEQYF.

Details on this clone: A junction boundary mismatches the germline segment, possibly from a read error. The chain has TRBV7-3 and TRBJ2-2, with D tentatively TRBD2 (7 bases). The germline gives CDR1 SGHTA, CDR2 FQGTGA. The CDR3 sequence is 15 residues long. The CDR3 nucleotides are TGTGCCAGCAGCCCTCCAGGGAGGGACACCGGGGGGCTGTTTTTT. Its protein product is CASSPPGRDTGGLFF.

CDR3 nucleotides: TGTGCCATCAGTGAGTCGAAAGGCAGGGAATACGAGCAGTACTTC. Translated, it gives CAISESKGREYEQYF. The chain uses TRBV10-3 and TRBJ2-7, with a tentative D call TRBD1 (5 bases). Trimming stripped 0 bases from V and 4 bases from J, with 13 bases between. Germline assignment: CDR1 ENHRY and CDR2 SYGVKD. The CDR3 consists of 15 residues.

V gene TRBV28 combines with J gene TRBJ2-7; a possible D gene is TRBD2 (6 bases). This CDR3 comprises 13 residues. V lost 8 bases and J 2 bases, leaving 13 bases between the germline ends. Germline CDR1 and CDR2: MDHEN and SYDVKM. The CDR3 loop is CASGERVPYEQYF. The CDR3 nucleotides read TGTGCCAGCGGGGAGCGGGTCCCCTACGAGCAGTACTTC.

The J gene is TRBJ2-5, the V gene TRBV29-1, with no clear D. The V gene's germline CDR1 is SQVTM and CDR2 ANQGSEA. The CDR3 is 14 residues long. V gave up 5 bases and J gave up 4 bases, with 17 bases separating them. CDR3 amino acids: CSVLPTMGSETQYF. For the CDR3, the DNA is TGCAGCGTTTTGCCAACAATGGGTTCAGAGACCCAGTACTTC.

In this sample, this clone turned up many times. The CDR3 protein is CASSWARGSNEQFF. In DNA form, the CDR3 reads TGTGCCAGCAGTTGGGCCAGGGGATCCAATGAGCAGTTCTTC. V gene TRBV27 combines with J gene TRBJ2-1, with a weak D call TRBD1 (6 bases). Germline-derived CDR1 and CDR2 are MNHEY and SMNVEV (reference sequence). V lost 4 bases and J lost 6, with 13 bases in between. The CDR3 runs 14 residues.